Listed below are T cell receptor beta chains from one sample, sequenced in a study of technical replicates of blood from four donors. The assay was immunoSEQ multiplex PCR, and TCRdb's table has in-frame clones only and misses some. The sample holds about 56,000 clones; 80% to 95% are singletons and the top ten take 4.3%. Sequencing was performed on PBMCs. The receptors derive from a human donor in good health. Some clones in this sample may be carry-over from other donors' samples. Both conserved end residues are part of each CDR3. The D gene is left open where the match is weak. Size tells how often a clone was seen (once, few, many) or the class of an expanded clone, and some rows leave it out.

>TRBV7-6|TRBJ2-6|TRBD1|NA
CASSLLWDRGLGANVLTF
TGTGCCAGCAGCTTATTGTGGGACAGGGGGCTTGGGGCCAACGTCCTGACTTTC
>TRBV4-2|TRBJ2-5|TRBD2|NA
CASSQGGGGETQYF
TGTGCCAGCAGCCAAGGGGGGGGTGGAGAGACCCAGTACTTC
>TRBV7-9|TRBJ2-3|NA|NA
CASSLRPGRGTDTQYF
TGTGCCAGCAGCCTCCGACCTGGGCGCGGCACAGATACGCAGTATTTT
>TRBV4-3|TRBJ2-1|TRBD2|NA
CASSQSHSGGARGEQFF
TGCGCCAGCAGCCAGAGTCACAGCGGGGGGGCCAGAGGTGAGCAGTTCTTC
>TRBV4-3|TRBJ2-7|NA|NA
CASSQESGSGEQYF
TGCGCCAGCAGCCAAGAATCAGGGTCCGGCGAGCAGTACTTC
>TRBV11-2|TRBJ2-5|TRBD2|NA
CASSVRLAGKETQYF
TGTGCCAGCAGCGTTAGACTAGCGGGGAAAGAGACCCAGTACTTC
>TRBV7-3|TRBJ2-2|TRBD2|NA
CASSQIAGDAGELFF
TGTGCCAGCAGTCAAATAGCGGGAGATGCCGGGGAGCTGTTTTTT
>TRBV7-9|TRBJ2-5|TRBD2|once
CASSVTSGGETQYF
TGTGCCAGCAGCGTGACTAGCGGGGGAGAGACCCAGTACTTC
>TRBV11-3|TRBJ1-1|NA|NA
CASSQSRDTEAFF
TGTGCCAGCAGCCAAAGCAGGGACACTGAAGCTTTCTTT
>TRBV27|TRBJ2-1|NA|NA
CASSSLTGPNNEQFF
TGTGCCAGCAGTTCTCTAACGGGTCCCAACAATGAGCAGTTCTTC
>TRBV27|TRBJ2-6|TRBD1|NA
CASSERYRGPGANVLTF
TGTGCCAGCAGTGAACGTTATAGGGGGCCTGGGGCCAACGTCCTGACTTTC
>TRBV12-5|TRBJ2-3|TRBD1|NA
CASGQGTGGNTDTQYF
TGTGCTAGTGGTCAAGGGACAGGGGGTAACACAGATACGCAGTATTTT
>TRBV7-9|TRBJ2-6|NA|NA
CASSRGTSGANVLTF
TGTGCCAGCAGCCGGGGGACTTCTGGGGCCAACGTCCTGACTTTC
>TRBV7-7|TRBJ2-5|NA|once
CASSGSGGETQYF
TGTGCCAGCAGCGGCAGTGGTGGTGAGACCCAGTACTTC
>TRBV4-1|TRBJ1-2|TRBD1|NA
CASSRPGQNYGYTF
TGCGCCAGCAGCCGACCGGGACAGAACTATGGCTACACCTTC
>TRBV9|TRBJ2-5|NA|NA
CASSTSGPPRETQYF
TGTGCCAGCAGCACGAGCGGGCCCCCTAGGGAGACCCAGTACTTC